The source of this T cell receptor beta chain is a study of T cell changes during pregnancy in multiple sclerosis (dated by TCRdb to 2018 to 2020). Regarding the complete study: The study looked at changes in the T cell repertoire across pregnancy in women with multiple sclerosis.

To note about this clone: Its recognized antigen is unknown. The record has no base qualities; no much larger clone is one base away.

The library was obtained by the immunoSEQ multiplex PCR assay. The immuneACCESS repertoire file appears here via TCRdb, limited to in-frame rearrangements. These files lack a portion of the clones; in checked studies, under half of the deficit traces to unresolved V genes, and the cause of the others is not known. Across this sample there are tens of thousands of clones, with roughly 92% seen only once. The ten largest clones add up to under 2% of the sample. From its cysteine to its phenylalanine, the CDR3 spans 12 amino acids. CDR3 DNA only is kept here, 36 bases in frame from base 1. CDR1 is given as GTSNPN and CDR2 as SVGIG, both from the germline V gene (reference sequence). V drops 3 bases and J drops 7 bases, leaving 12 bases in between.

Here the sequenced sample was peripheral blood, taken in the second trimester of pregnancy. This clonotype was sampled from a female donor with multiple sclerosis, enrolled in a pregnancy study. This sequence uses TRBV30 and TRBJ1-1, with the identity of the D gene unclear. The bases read TGTGCCTGGAGCGCCTCCGGGGTTGAAGCTTTCTTT. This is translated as CAWSASGVEAFF.